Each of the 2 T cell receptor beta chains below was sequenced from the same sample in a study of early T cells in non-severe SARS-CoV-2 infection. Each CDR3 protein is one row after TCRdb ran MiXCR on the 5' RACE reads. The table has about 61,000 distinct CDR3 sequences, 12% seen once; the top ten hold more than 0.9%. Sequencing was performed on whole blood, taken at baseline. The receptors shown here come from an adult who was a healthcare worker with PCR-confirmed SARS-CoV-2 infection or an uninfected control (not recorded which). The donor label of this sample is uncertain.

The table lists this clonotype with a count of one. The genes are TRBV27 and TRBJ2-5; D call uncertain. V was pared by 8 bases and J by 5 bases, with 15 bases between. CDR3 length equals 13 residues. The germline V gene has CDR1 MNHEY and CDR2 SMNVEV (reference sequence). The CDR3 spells CASVLSGYETQYF. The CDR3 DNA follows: TGTGCCAGCGTTTTATCTGGGTACGAGACCCAGTACTTC.

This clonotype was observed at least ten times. CDR3 residues: CASSVVGGQPQHF. CDR3 in DNA: TGTGCCAGCAGCGTAGTAGGAGGTCAGCCCCAGCATTTT. This chain uses TRBV9 with TRBJ1-5; D is ambiguous. Germline CDR1 reads SGDLS; CDR2 reads YYNGEE. V dropped 0 bases and J dropped 6 bases, with 7 bases sitting between them. CDR3 length: 13 amino acids.